The 22 T cell receptor beta chains in this list originate from one sample, sequenced in a study of blood T cells in healthy people across ages. A sample-barcoded 5' primer and a J-beta primer mix were used in a second PCR of about 7 to 12 cycles. MiXCR, run by TCRdb on the 5' RACE reads, gives a single entry per CDR3 protein. Found here are 800,000 to 950,000 distinct CDR3 sequences, approximately 49% of them singletons; the top ten hold about an eighth. The sequenced sample was blood. The receptors come from a man aged 25-45 years in good health.

A few counts support this clonotype. The chain uses TRBV7-2 and TRBJ2-7; D is undetermined. This CDR3 comprises 13 residues. Germline assignment: CDR1 SGHTA and CDR2 FQGNSA. Between the trimmed V and J ends, which lost 5 bases and 4 bases, there was a span of 12 bases. The CDR3 coding sequence is TGTGCCAGCAGCCCGGATATGAGGTACGAGCAGTACTTC. Protein: CASSPDMRYEQYF.

This chain joins TRBV5-1 and TRBJ2-6; D possibly uses TRBD1 or TRBD2 (5 bases each). Trimming cost V 4 bases and J 0 bases, with 11 bases left between them. The CDR3 has 16 residues. Per germline, CDR1 SGHRS and CDR2 YFSETQ. The CDR3 loop reads CASSVGTDSGANVLTF. CDR3 bases: TGCGCCAGCAGCGTCGGGACGGACTCTGGGGCCAACGTCCTGACTTTC.

This sequence joins TRBV12-3 or TRBV12-4 and TRBJ2-5, with 11 bases fitting TRBD2. Trimming took 5 bases from V and 4 from J; bases not matched to a gene: 6. The CDR3 length is 15 residues. In DNA form, the CDR3 reads TGTGCCAGCAGTCCCCCCGGACTAGCGGGAGAGACCCAGTACTTC. This translates into CASSPPGLAGETQYF.

This clonotype was detected only a few times. This chain uses TRBV4-3 with TRBJ2-3; unclear D gene. The germline gives CDR1 LGHNA, CDR2 YSLEER. This CDR3 has 13 residues. V lost 4 bases and J 4 bases, leaving 9 bases between the germline ends. The chain's CDR3 is CASSPFFADTQYF. CDR3 in DNA: TGCGCCAGCAGCCCGTTTTTCGCAGATACGCAGTATTTT.

The rearrangement joins TRBV7-2 to TRBJ2-3; 8 bases are a match to TRBD2. Trimming removed 2 bases from V and 2 bases from J; junction bases left unmatched: 3. The CDR3 covers 15 residues. Germline lookup yields CDR1 SGHTA and CDR2 FQGNSA. CDR3 sequence reads: CASSLRGGTTDTQYF. The DNA for the CDR3 is TGTGCCAGCAGCTTACGCGGGGGGACCACAGATACGCAGTATTTT.

The genes are TRBV3-1 and TRBJ1-2; no firm D call. CDR3 size: 13 residues. The V end was cut by 1 base, the J end by 4 bases, with 7 bases between. Looked up from germline, CDR1 is LGHDT and CDR2 is YNNKEL (reference sequence). CDR3 in DNA: TGTGCCAGCAGCCAAGCGGCGACCTATGGCTACACCTTC. It is translated as CASSQAATYGYTF. Looking up the rest from reference TRBV3-1 and TRBJ1-2 gives the full variable domain: DTAVSQTPKYLVTQMGNDKSIKCEQNLGHDTMYWYKQDSKKFLKIMFSYNNKELIINETVPNRFSPKSPDKAHLNLHINSLELGDSAVYFCASSQAATYGYTFGSGTRLTVV.

The CDR3 sequence is CASSPELGPQHF. CDR3 DNA sequence: TGTGCCAGCAGCCCAGAATTAGGGCCCCAGCATTTT. The chain is built from TRBV7-9 and TRBJ1-5; D is undetermined. Germline-derived CDR1 and CDR2 are SEHNR and FQNEAQ (reference sequence). The germline V and J ends were trimmed by 5 bases and 9 bases, with 11 bases remaining between them. The CDR3 runs 12 residues.

This clonotype has just one count. The rearrangement uses TRBV9 and TRBJ2-3, with 9 bases lining up with TRBD2. This CDR3 comprises 17 residues. After removal of 0 bases from V and 1 base from J, the junction contained 6 bases not matched to a gene. The germline V gene encodes CDR1 SGDLS and CDR2 YYNGEE. CDR3 sequence reads: CASSVDIRTSGTDTQYF. CDR3 sequence (DNA): TGTGCCAGCAGCGTAGACATTAGGACTAGCGGCACAGATACGCAGTATTTT.

This clonotype was counted a single time. At one boundary the junction diverges from the germline segment, which might be a read error. The J gene is TRBJ1-5, the V gene TRBV7-2; 7 bases match TRBD1. Germline values: CDR1 SGHTA, CDR2 FQGNSA. This CDR3 spans 17 amino acids. In nucleotides, the CDR3 is TGTGCCAGCAGCTCCTGGACAGGCTCTATTAGCAATCAGCCCCAGAATTTT. Translating it yields CASSSWTGSISNQPQNF.

Points on this clonotype: One junction end disagrees with the germline gene, perhaps due to a read error. The rearrangement joins TRBV28 to TRBJ1-5, with 7 positions matching TRBD1. Per the germline V gene, CDR1 is MDHEN and CDR2 is SYDVKM. CDR3 length equals 13 residues. DNA for the CDR3: TGTGCCAGCAGACACAGGGGCAAGCAGCCCCAGCATTTT. Protein sequence: CASRHRGKQPQHF.

CDR3 in amino acids: CASSLSGRLYEQYF. CDR3 nucleotides: TGTGCCAGCAGTTTATCGGGACGGCTCTACGAGCAGTACTTC. The chain is built from TRBV28 and TRBJ2-7; D tentatively fits TRBD1 or TRBD2 (5 bases each). Germline values: CDR1 MDHEN, CDR2 SYDVKM. This CDR3 contains 14 residues. Trimming pared 1 base from V and 3 bases from J, leaving 10 bases between.

This chain links TRBV30 with TRBJ2-6; a weak D match, TRBD1 (6 bases). CDR1 and CDR2 from the germline V gene are GTSNPN and SVGIG (reference sequence). CDR3 size: 17 residues. V was shortened by 2 bases and J by 0 bases, with 14 bases between the two germline ends. The CDR3 DNA reads as TGTGCCTGGAGTCGGGACACACAATACTCTGGGGCCAACGTCCTGACTTTC. It specifies CAWSRDTQYSGANVLTF. Together with reference TRBV30 and TRBJ2-6, the CDR3 gives the full variable domain: SQTIHQWPATLVQPVGSPLSLECTVEGTSNPNLYWYRQAAGRGLQLLFYSVGIGQISSEVPQNLSASRPQDRQFILSSKKLLLSDSGFYLCAWSRDTQYSGANVLTFGAGSRLTVL.

The gene calls are TRBV6-1 and TRBJ2-3, with 8 positions matching TRBD1. CDR3 length: 15 amino acids. The junction had 5 bases not matched to a gene; V was cut back by 6 bases and J by 0 bases. Germline V gene data show CDR1 as MNHNS and CDR2 as SASEGT. CDR3 sequence (DNA): TGTGCCAGCAGCCGGGGACAGGCTAGCACAGATACGCAGTATTTT. It codes for CASSRGQASTDTQYF.

This clonotype occurred many times. The chain carries TRBV7-3 and TRBJ1-1; TRBD1 might be the D (5 bases). CDR1 is SGHTA and CDR2 is FQGTGA in the germline V gene. V lost 2 bases and J 0 bases, leaving 10 bases between the germline ends. This CDR3 region has 15 residues. The CDR3 is CASSLGTGMNTEAFF. CDR3 in DNA: TGTGCCAGCAGCTTAGGGACGGGGATGAACACTGAAGCTTTCTTT.

The V gene is TRBV6-6, the J gene TRBJ2-7; TRBD1 is a possible D gene (6 bases). V was pared by 2 bases and J by 2 bases, with 10 bases between. CDR3 size: 14 residues. CDR1 is MNHNY, CDR2 SVGAGI, per germline (reference sequence). The CDR3 DNA is TGTGCCAGCAGTTACCCCGACAGGACCTACGAGCAGTACTTC. Encoded protein: CASSYPDRTYEQYF.

V usage is TRBV10-3 and J usage is TRBJ1-2; 11 bases are shared with TRBD1. Germline CDR1 reads ENHRY; CDR2 reads SYGVKD. V shed 6 bases, J shed 5 bases, and the junction held 8 bases outside the gene matches. The CDR3 loop spans 15 amino acids. The CDR3 region is CAISSDRGQTYGYTF. CDR3 DNA sequence: TGTGCCATCAGCTCGGACAGGGGGCAGACTTATGGCTACACCTTC.

V is TRBV2 and J is TRBJ2-1; TRBD1 or TRBD2 may be the D gene (6 bases each). The CDR3 totals 13 residues. Trimming took 7 bases from V and 5 from J, leaving 12 bases between them. CDR1 and CDR2 (germline): SNHLY, FYNNEI. The CDR3 is CASINGGHNEQFF. The CDR3 DNA reads as TGTGCCAGCATTAACGGGGGCCACAATGAGCAGTTCTTC.

This chain uses TRBV25-1 with TRBJ1-5; possible D gene TRBD1, 5 bases. The CDR3 is made up of 12 amino acids. V lost 6 bases, J lost 5 bases, and 8 bases lay in between. Germline V gene data show CDR1 as MGHDK and CDR2 as SYGVNS. CDR3 residues: CASRAGDQPQHF. The DNA of the CDR3 is TGTGCCAGCAGGGCGGGGGATCAGCCCCAGCATTTT.

The chain links TRBV5-8 to TRBJ2-7, with 9 bases that match TRBD2. The CDR3 has 15 amino acids. Unmatched junction bases numbered 9, after V lost 1 base and J lost 7 bases. Germline loops: CDR1 SGHTS, CDR2 YDEGEE. CDR3 loop: CASSLKASGVNEQYF. The CDR3 DNA reads TGTGCCAGCAGCTTGAAGGCTAGCGGGGTGAATGAGCAGTACTTC.

This clonotype was observed a few times. The chain recombines TRBV27 with TRBJ2-5, with D tentatively TRBD1 (5 bases). V was cut by 8 bases and J by 1 base, with 17 bases left in between. CDR3 length: 15 amino acids. Germline V lookup: CDR1 MNHEY, CDR2 SMNVEV (reference sequence). The CDR3 DNA sequence: TGTGCCAGCCGCAGTCCTACAGACAGCCAAGAGACCCAGTACTTC. This gives the protein CASRSPTDSQETQYF.

This rearrangement joins TRBV15 to TRBJ2-6, with no clear D. Germline V gene sequence: CDR1 LNHNV, CDR2 YYDKDF (reference sequence). The CDR3 runs to 14 residues. The germline V and J ends were trimmed by 3 bases and 3 bases, with 6 bases remaining between them. The CDR3 loop is CATSREVGANVLTF. CDR3 nucleotide sequence: TGTGCCACCAGCAGGGAAGTTGGGGCCAACGTCCTGACTTTC.

This clonotype was detected only once. The chain joins TRBV5-5 to TRBJ1-5; D remains unclear. The ends were cut back, 0 bases at V and 6 bases at J, with 10 bases in the middle. There are 14 residues in the CDR3. Germline V gene data show CDR1 as SGHKS and CDR2 as YYEKEE (reference sequence). DNA for the CDR3: TGTGCCAGCAGCTTGGATCCAGGAGTTCAGCCCCAGCATTTT. Residues: CASSLDPGVQPQHF.